This entry features one T cell receptor (beta chain) sequence. TCRdb's table, derived via immunoSEQ multiplex PCR, lists solely in-frame clones and lacks some. The sample holds tens of thousands of clones, about 90% seen once. This entry is derived from a study of OX40 agonist ivuxolimab in advanced cancers. This TCR was recovered from an adult with an advanced solid tumor such as melanoma, head and neck, liver or kidney cancer. The starting material was CD4+ or CD8+ T cells sorted from blood, obtained in a trial of the OX40 agonist ivuxolimab.

The CDR3 loop is CASSLGEGHNYEQYF. The CDR3 nucleotides read TGTGCCAGCAGCTTAGGGGAGGGGCATAACTACGAGCAGTACTTC. The rearrangement joins TRBV7-6 to TRBJ2-7, with 7 nucleotides matching TRBD2. The CDR3 loop spans 15 amino acids. V lost 1 base, J lost 3 bases, and 6 bases stayed unmatched. Germline V gene lookup returns CDR1 SGHVS and CDR2 FNYEAQ. The full variable domain, its missing parts supplied by reference TRBV7-6 and TRBJ2-7, is GAGVSQSPRYKVTKRGQDVALRCDPISGHVSLYWYRQALGQGPEFLTYFNYEAQQDKSGLPNDRFSAERPEGSISTLTIQRTEQRDSAMYRCASSLGEGHNYEQYFGPGTRLTVT.